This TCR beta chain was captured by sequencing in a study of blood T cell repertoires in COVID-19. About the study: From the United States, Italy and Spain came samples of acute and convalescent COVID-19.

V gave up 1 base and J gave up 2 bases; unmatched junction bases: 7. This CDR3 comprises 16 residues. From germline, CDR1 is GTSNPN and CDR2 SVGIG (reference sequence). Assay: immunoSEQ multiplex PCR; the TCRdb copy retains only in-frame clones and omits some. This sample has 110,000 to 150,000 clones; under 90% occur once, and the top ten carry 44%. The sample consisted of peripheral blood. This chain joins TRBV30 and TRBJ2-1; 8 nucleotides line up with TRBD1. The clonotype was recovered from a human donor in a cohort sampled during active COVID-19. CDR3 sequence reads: CAWSEPQGAAYNEQFF. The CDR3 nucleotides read TGTGCCTGGAGTGAACCGCAGGGGGCTGCCTACAATGAGCAGTTCTTC.